This T cell receptor (beta chain) was found in a study of radiotherapy plus CTLA-4 blockade in lung cancer. Study as a whole: Disease control was seen in 30% to 35% of patients, objective responses in around 20%. Notes on the study in general: In blood, early T cell clone dynamics reportedly predicted response best, together with interferon-beta. Following radiotherapy plus ipilimumab, tumor-derived TCR clones expanded in the blood.

Germline loops: CDR1 SGHTA, CDR2 FQGTGA. The CDR3 is 15 amino acids. J was trimmed by 4 bases and V by 2 bases; bases with no gene match: 5. Data came from immunoSEQ multiplex PCR; TCRdb stores just in-frame clones and leaves some out. The sample lists about 98,000 clones, around 83% occurring once. As concerns this clone: Its matching antigen is unknown. At the DNA level, this CDR3 is encoded by other sequences in the same sample as well.

The sequencing here drew on peripheral blood, taken from a patient treated with radiotherapy plus ipilimumab. The chain employs TRBV7-3 and TRBJ1-5; TRBD1 aligns across 7 bases. This TCR derives from a human donor with non-small cell lung cancer who had a partial response to radiotherapy plus ipilimumab. In nucleotides, the CDR3 is TGTGCCAGCAGCTTACTTCCAGGGGGTAATCAGCCCCAGCATTTT. This sequence encodes CASSLLPGGNQPQHF.